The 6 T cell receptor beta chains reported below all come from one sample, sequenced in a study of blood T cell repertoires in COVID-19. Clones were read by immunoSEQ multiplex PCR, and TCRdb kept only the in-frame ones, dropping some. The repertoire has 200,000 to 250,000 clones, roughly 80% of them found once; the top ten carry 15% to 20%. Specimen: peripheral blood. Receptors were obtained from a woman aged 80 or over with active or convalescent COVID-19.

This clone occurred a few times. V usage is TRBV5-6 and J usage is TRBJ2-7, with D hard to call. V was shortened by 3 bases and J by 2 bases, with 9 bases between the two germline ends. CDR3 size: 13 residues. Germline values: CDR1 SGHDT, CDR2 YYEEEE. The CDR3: CASSSKEAYEQYF. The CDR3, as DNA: TGTGCCAGCAGCTCTAAAGAAGCCTACGAGCAGTACTTC. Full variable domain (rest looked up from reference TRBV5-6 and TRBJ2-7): DAGVTQSPTHLIKTRGQQVTLRCSPKSGHDTVSWYQQALGQGPQFIFQYYEEEERQRGNFPDRFSGHQFPNYSSELNVNALLLGDSALYLCASSSKEAYEQYFGPGTRLTVT.

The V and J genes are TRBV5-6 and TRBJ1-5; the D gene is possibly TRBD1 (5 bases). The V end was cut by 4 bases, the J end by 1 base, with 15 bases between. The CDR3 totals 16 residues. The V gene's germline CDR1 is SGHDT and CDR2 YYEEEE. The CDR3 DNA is TGTGCCAGCAGCCATGGGATCGGGGGAAGCAATCAGCCCCAGCATTTT. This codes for CASSHGIGGSNQPQHF.

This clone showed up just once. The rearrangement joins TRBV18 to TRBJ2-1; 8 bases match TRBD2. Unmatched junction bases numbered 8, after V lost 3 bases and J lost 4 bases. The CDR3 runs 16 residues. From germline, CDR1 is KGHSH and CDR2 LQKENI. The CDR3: CASSPARGGGYNEQFF. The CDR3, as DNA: TGTGCCAGCTCACCTGCTCGGGGGGGCGGTTACAATGAGCAGTTCTTC.

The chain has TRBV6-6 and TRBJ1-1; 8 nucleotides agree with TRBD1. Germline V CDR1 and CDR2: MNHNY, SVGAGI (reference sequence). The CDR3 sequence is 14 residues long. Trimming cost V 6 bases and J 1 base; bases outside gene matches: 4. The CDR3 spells CASRTDRGNTEAFF. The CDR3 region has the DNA TGTGCCAGCAGGACCGACAGGGGGAACACTGAAGCTTTCTTT.

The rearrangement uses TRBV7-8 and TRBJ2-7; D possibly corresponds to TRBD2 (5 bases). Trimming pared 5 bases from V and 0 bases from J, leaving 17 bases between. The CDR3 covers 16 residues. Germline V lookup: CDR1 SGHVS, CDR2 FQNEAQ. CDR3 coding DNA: TGTGCCAGCAGCCCACCGCAGCGGCCTTTCTCCTACGAGCAGTACTTC. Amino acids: CASSPPQRPFSYEQYF.

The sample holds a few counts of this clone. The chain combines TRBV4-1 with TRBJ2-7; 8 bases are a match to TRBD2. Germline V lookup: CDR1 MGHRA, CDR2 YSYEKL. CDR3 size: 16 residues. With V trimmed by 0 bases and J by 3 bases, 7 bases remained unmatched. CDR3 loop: CASSQDPAGALYEQYF. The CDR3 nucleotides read TGCGCCAGCAGCCAAGATCCAGCGGGGGCCCTCTACGAGCAGTACTTC.